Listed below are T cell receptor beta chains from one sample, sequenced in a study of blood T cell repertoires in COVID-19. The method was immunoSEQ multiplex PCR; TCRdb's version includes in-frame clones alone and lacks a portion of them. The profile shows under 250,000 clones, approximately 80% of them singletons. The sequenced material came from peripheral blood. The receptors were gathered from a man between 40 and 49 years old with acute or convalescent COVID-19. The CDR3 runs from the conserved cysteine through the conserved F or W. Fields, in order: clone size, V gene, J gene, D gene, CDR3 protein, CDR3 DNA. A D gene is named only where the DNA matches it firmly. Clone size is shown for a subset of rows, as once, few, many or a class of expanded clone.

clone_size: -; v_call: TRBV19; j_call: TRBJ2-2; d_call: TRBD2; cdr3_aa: CASSIVLGWREGRTGELFF; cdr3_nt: TGTGCCAGTAGTATAGTGCTCGGGTGGCGGGAGGGCCGCACCGGGGAGCTGTTTTTT
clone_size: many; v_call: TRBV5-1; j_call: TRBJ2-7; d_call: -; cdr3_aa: CASSSSRRGHEQYF; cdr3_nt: TGCGCCAGCAGCTCTTCCCGGCGGGGACACGAGCAGTACTTC
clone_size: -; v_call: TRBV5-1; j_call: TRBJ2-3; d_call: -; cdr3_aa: CASSLDQGGIDTQYF; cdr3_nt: TGCGCCAGCAGCTTGGACCAGGGAGGTATAGATACGCAGTATTTT
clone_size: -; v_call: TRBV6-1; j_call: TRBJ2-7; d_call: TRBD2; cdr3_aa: CASSEARTSDEQYF; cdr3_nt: TGTGCCAGCAGTGAAGCAAGGACTAGCGACGAGCAGTACTTC
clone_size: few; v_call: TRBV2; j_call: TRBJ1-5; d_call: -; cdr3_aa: CASRVGTHSNQPQHF; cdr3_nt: TGTGCCAGCAGGGTCGGGACACATAGCAATCAGCCCCAGCATTTT
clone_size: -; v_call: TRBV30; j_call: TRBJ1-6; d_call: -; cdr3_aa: CAWRTDDNSPLHF; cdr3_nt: TGTGCCTGGAGGACAGATGATAATTCACCCCTCCACTTT
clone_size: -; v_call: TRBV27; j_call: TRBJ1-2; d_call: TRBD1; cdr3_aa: CASSTGGGVGGYTF; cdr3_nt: TGTGCCAGCAGCACAGGGGGAGGAGTTGGTGGCTACACCTTC
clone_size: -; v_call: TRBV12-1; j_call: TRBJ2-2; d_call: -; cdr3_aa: CASSFGAGPPNTGELFF; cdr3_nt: TGTGCCAGCAGCTTTGGGGCAGGGCCCCCGAACACCGGGGAGCTGTTTTTT
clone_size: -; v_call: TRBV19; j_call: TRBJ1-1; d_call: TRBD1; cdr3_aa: CASSPPGQGVIWDTEAFF; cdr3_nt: TGTGCCAGTAGTCCTCCGGGACAGGGGGTGATTTGGGACACTGAAGCTTTCTTT
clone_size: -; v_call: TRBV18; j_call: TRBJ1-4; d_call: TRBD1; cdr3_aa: CASSPGTATNEKLFF; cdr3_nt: TGTGCCAGCTCACCCGGGACAGCAACTAATGAAAAACTGTTTTTT
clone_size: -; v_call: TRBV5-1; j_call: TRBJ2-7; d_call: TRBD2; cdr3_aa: CASSWTSGSYEQYF; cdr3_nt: TGCGCCAGCAGCTGGACTAGCGGGAGTTACGAGCAGTACTTC
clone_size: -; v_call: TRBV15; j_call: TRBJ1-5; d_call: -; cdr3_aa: CATSRDSLGPQHF; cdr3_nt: TGTGCCACCAGCAGGGACAGCCTTGGGCCCCAGCATTTT
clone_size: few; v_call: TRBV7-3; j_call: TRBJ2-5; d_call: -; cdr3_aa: CASSPGSKETQYF; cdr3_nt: TGTGCCAGCAGCCCCGGGTCCAAAGAGACCCAGTACTTC
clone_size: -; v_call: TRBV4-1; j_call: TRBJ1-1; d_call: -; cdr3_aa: CASSPPGIAKNTEAFF; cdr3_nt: TGCGCCAGCAGCCCCCCGGGTATTGCCAAGAACACTGAAGCTTTCTTT
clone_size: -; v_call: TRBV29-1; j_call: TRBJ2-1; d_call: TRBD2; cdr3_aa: CSATGTSGNSGEQFF; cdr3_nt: TGCAGCGCCACCGGGACTAGCGGGAACTCGGGTGAGCAGTTCTTC
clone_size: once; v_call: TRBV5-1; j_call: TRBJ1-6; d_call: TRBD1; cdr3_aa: CASSLDRGGNSPLHF; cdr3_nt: TGCGCCAGCAGCTTGGACAGGGGCGGAAATTCACCCCTCCACTTT
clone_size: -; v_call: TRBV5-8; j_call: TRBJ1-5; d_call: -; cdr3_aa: CASSLGYYSNQPQHF; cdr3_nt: TGTGCCAGCAGCTTGGGCTATTATAGCAATCAGCCCCAGCATTTT
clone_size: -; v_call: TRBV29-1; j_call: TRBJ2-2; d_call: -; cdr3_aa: CSVDAQNTGELFF; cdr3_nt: TGCAGCGTTGACGCGCAGAACACCGGGGAGCTGTTTTTT
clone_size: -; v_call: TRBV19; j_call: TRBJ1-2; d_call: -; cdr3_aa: CASSVTPEVGYTF; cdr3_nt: TGTGCCAGTAGTGTGACCCCCGAGGTTGGCTACACCTTC
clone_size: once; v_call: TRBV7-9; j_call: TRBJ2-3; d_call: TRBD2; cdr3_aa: CASSLGLAADTQYF; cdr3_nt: TGTGCCAGCAGCCTCGGACTAGCGGCAGATACGCAGTATTTT
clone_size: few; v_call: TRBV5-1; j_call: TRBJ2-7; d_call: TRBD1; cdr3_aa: CASSLTGQDSYEQYF; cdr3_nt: TGCGCCAGCAGCTTAACGGGACAGGACTCCTACGAGCAGTACTTC
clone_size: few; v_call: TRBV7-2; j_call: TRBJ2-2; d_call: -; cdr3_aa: CASSLGTANTGELFF; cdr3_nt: TGTGCCAGCAGCTTGGGGACTGCGAACACCGGGGAGCTGTTTTTT
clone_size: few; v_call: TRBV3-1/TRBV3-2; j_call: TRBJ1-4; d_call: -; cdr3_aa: CASSQEPGRVDEKLFF; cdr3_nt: TGTGCCAGCAGCCAAGAACCGGGCAGGGTGGATGAAAAACTGTTTTTT
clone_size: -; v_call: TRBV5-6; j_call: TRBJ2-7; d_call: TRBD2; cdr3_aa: CASSLGLAGVINEQYF; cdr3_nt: TGTGCCAGCAGCTTGGGACTAGCGGGAGTTATCAACGAGCAGTACTTC
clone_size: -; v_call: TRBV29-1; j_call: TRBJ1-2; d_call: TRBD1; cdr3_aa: CSVVTGGGYTF; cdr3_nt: TGCAGCGTTGTTACAGGGGGAGGCTACACCTTC
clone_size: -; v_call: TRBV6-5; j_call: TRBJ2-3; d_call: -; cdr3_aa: CASLDGVTQYF; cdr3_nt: TGTGCCAGCCTCGACGGGGTGACGCAGTATTTT
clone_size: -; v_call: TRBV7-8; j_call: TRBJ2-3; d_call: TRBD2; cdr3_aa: CASSSQEAGRAYTQYF; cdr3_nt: TGTGCCAGCAGTTCTCAAGAAGCAGGGAGGGCCTATACGCAGTATTTT
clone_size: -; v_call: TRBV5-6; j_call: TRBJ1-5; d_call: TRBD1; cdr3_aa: CASSSGTGSNQPQHF; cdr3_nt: TGTGCCAGCAGCTCGGGGACAGGGAGTAATCAGCCCCAGCATTTT
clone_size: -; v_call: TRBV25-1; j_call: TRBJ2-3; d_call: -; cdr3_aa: CASSESRIAQYF; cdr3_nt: TGTGCCAGCAGTGAATCTAGGATAGCGCAGTATTTT
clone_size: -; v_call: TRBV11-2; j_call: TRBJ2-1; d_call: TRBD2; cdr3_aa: CASSRTSGKNEQFF; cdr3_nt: TGTGCCAGCAGCCGGACTAGCGGGAAGAATGAGCAGTTCTTC
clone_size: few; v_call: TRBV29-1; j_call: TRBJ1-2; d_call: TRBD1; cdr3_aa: CSGDRGIYGYTF; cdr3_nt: TGCAGCGGGGACAGGGGTATCTATGGCTACACCTTC